This entry concerns a single TCR beta chain. One end of the junction varies from germline; a read error may be responsible. The CDR3 runs to 12 residues. CDR1 and CDR2 (germline): SGHRS, YFSETQ. This specimen comes from a study of CD8+CD57+ T cells in acquired aplastic anemia. Across the study: Recorded DNA amounts for sorted CD4+ and CD8+ cells had an average of about 3.5 ug.

The template used for profiling TCR beta VDJ and CDR3 was genomic DNA. TCRdb processed the reads anew with MiXCR; each CDR3 protein has one entry. The sample lists 260,000 or so distinct CDR3 sequences; 65% to 90% were seen once. It was patients with CD8+CD57+ cell expansion by flow cytometry who were chosen for sequencing. The chain carries TRBV5-1 and TRBJ2-3; the D gene is possibly TRBD2 (5 bases). This TCR came from a human donor with aplastic anemia. Sequenced: sorted CD4+, CD8+, or CD8+CD57+ T cells (not recorded which) from PBMCs. CDR3 sequence: CASSLSSDSEYF. CDR3 coding DNA: TGTGCCAGCAGCCTGTCGTCTGATAGCGAGTATTTT.